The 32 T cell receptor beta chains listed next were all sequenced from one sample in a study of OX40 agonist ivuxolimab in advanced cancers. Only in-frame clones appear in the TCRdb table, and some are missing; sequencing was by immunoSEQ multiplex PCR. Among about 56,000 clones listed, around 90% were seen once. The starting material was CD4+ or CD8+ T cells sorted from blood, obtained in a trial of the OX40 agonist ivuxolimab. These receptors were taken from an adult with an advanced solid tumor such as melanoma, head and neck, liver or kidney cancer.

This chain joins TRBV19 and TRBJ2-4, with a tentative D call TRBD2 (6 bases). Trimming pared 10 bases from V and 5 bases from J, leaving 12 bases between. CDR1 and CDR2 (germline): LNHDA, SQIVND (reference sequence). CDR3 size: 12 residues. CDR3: CATRRGENIQYF. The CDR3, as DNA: TGTGCCACCCGGAGGGGAGAAAACATTCAGTACTTC.

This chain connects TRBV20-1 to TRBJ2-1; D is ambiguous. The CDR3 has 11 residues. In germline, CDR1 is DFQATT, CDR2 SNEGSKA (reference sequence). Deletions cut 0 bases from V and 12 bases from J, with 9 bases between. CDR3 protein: CSARDLGLQFF. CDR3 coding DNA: TGCAGTGCTAGAGATCTGGGTTTGCAGTTCTTC.

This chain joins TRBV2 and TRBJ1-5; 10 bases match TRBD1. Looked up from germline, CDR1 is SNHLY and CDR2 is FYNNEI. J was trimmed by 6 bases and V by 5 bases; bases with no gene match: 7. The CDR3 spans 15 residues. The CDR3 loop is CASSLDRGLGQPQHF. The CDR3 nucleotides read TGTGCCAGCAGTCTCGACAGGGGGCTCGGTCAGCCCCAGCATTTT.

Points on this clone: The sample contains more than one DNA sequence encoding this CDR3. In DNA, the CDR3 is TGTGCCAGCTCTACATACAATGAGCAGTTCTTC. It translates to CASSTYNEQFF. The chain carries TRBV27 and TRBJ2-1; D is ambiguous. Trimming left V 8 bases short and J 4 bases short, with 6 bases between. The CDR3 length is 11 residues. The germline V gene encodes CDR1 MNHEY and CDR2 SMNVEV (reference sequence).

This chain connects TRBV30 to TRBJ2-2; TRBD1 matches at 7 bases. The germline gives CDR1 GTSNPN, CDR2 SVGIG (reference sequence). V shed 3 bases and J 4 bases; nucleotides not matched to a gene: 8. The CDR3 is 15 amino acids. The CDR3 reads CAWSRGQVITGELFF. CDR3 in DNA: TGTGCCTGGAGCCGTGGACAGGTCATCACCGGGGAGCTGTTTTTT.

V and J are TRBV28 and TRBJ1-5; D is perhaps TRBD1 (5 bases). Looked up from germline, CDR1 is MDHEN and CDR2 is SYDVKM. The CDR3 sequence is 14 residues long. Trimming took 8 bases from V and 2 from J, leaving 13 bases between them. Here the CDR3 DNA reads TGTGCCAGCGAGCCGGGGCTGGGCAATCAGCCCCAGCATTTT. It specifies CASEPGLGNQPQHF.

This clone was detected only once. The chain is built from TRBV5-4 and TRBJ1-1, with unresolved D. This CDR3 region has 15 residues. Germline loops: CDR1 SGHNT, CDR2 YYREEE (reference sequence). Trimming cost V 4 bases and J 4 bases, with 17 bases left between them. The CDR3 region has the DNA TGTGCCAGCAGCCCGGATAGCTCTGTCCCCACTGAAGCTTTCTTT. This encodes CASSPDSSVPTEAFF.

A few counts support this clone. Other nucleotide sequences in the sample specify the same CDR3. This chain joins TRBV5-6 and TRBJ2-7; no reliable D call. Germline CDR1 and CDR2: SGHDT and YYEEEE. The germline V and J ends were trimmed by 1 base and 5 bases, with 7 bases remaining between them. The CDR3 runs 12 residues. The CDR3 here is CASSLWVNEQYF. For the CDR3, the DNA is TGTGCCAGCAGCTTGTGGGTGAACGAGCAGTACTTC.

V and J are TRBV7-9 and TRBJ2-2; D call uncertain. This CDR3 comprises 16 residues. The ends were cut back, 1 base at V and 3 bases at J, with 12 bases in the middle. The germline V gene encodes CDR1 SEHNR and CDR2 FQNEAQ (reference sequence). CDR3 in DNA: TGTGCCAGCAGCTTAGATTTCTTTAGGGACACCGGGGAGCTGTTTTTT. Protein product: CASSLDFFRDTGELFF.

CDR3 residues: CASSFLASEYEQYF. The CDR3 bases are TGTGCCAGCAGCTTCCTAGCGTCTGAATACGAGCAGTACTTC. This sequence joins TRBV7-2 and TRBJ2-7; tentatively, D is TRBD2 (6 bases). The CDR3 totals 14 residues. Germline V lookup: CDR1 SGHTA, CDR2 FQGNSA. The V end lost 3 bases, the J end lost 4 bases, and 13 bases lay between the germline ends.

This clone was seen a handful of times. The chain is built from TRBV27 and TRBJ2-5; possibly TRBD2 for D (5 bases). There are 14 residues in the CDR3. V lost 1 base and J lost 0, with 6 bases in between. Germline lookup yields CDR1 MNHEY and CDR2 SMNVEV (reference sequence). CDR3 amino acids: CASSLLTNQETQYF. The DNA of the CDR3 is TGTGCCAGCAGTTTATTGACTAACCAAGAGACCCAGTACTTC.

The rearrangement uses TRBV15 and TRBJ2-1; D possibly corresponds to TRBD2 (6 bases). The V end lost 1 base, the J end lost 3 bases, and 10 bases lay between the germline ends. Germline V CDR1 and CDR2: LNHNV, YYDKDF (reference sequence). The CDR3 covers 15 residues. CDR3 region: CATSRARDFYNEQFF. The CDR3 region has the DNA TGTGCCACCAGCAGAGCCCGGGACTTCTACAATGAGCAGTTCTTC.

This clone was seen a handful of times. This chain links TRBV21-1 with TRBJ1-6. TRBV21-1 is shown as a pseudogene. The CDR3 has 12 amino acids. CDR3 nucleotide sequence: TGTGCCAGCACCGAGGTAGGTACACCCCTCCACTTT. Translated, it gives CASTEVGTPLHF.

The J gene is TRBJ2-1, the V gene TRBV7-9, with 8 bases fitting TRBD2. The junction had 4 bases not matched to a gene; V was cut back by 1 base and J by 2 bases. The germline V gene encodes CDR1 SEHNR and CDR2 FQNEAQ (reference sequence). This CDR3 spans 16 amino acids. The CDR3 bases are TGTGCCAGCAGCTTAGTGGGGACTAGTCCCTACAATGAGCAGTTCTTC. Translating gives CASSLVGTSPYNEQFF. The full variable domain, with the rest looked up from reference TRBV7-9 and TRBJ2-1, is DTGVSQNPRHKITKRGQNVTFRCDPISEHNRLYWYRQTLGQGPEFLTYFQNEAQLEKSRLLSDRFSAERPKGSFSTLEIQRTEQGDSAMYLCASSLVGTSPYNEQFFGPGTRLTVL.

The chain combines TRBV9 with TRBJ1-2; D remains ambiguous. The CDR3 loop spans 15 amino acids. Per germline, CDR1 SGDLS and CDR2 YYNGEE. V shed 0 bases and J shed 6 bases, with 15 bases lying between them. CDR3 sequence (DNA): TGTGCCAGCAGCGTAGATCTGACCGAGGTTGATGGCTACACCTTC. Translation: CASSVDLTEVDGYTF.

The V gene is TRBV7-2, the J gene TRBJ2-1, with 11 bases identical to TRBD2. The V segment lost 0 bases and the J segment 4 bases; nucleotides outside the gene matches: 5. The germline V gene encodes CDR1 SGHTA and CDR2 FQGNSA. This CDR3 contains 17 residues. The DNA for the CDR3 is TGTGCCAGCAGCTTAGCCAGGAGACTAGCGGGGTACAATGAGCAGTTCTTC. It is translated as CASSLARRLAGYNEQFF.

The CDR3 is CASSKEREVNQPQHF. The CDR3 region has the DNA TGTGCCAGCAGCAAAGAACGGGAGGTCAATCAGCCCCAGCATTTT. The genes are TRBV21-1 and TRBJ1-5. TRBV21-1 is listed as a pseudogene. The CDR3 runs 15 residues.

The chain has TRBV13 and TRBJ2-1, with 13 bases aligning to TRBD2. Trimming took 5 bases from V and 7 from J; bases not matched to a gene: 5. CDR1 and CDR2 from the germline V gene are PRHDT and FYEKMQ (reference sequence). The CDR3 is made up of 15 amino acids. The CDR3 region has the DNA TGTGCCAGCAGCGCGGGACTAGCGGGACAGAATGAGCAGTTCTTC. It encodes CASSAGLAGQNEQFF.

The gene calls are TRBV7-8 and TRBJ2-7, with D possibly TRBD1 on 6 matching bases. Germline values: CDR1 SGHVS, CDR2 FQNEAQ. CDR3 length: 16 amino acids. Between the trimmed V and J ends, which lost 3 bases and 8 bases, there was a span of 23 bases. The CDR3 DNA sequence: TGTGCCAGCAGCTTCCAGACCCGGTCCTGGGGGCACAAGCAGTACTTC. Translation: CASSFQTRSWGHKQYF.

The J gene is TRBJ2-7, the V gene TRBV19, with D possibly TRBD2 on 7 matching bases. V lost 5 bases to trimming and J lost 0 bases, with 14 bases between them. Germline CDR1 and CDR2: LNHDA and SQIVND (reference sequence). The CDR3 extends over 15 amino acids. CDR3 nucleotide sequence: TGTGCCAGTAGTTGGACAGCGGGGCCCTCCTACGAGCAGTACTTC. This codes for CASSWTAGPSYEQYF. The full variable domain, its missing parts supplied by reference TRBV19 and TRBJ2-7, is DGGITQSPKYLFRKEGQNVTLSCEQNLNHDAMYWYRQDPGQGLRLIYYSQIVNDFQKGDIAEGYSVSREKKESFPLTVTSAQKNPTAFYLCASSWTAGPSYEQYFGPGTRLTVT.

The CDR3 reads CASSRREGQETQYF. CDR3 DNA sequence: TGCGCCAGCAGCCGGCGGGAGGGCCAAGAGACCCAGTACTTC. V usage is TRBV5-1 and J usage is TRBJ2-5, with TRBD2 matching over 9 bases. Germline CDR1 reads SGHRS; CDR2 reads YFSETQ. Trimming removed 4 bases from V and 1 base from J; junction bases left unmatched: 2. The CDR3 runs 14 residues.

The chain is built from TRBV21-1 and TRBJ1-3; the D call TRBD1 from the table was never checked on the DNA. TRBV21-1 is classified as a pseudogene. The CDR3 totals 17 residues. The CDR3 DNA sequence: TGTGCCAGCAGCAAAGCGCAGGGCTCCGTCTCTGGAAACACCATATATTTT. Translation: CASSKAQGSVSGNTIYF.

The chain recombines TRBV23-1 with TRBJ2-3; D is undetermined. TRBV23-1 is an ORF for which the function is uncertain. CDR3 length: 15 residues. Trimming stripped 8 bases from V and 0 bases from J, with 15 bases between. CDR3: CASVLDANSTDTQYF. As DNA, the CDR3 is TGCGCCAGCGTCCTCGACGCCAATAGCACAGATACGCAGTATTTT.

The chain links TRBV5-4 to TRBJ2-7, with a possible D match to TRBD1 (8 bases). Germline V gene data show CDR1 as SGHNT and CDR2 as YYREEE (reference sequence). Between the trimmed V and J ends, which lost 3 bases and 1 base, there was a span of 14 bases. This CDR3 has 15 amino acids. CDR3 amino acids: CASSSTGGGSYEQYF. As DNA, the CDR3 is TGTGCCAGCAGCTCAACAGGGGGAGGGTCCTACGAGCAGTACTTC. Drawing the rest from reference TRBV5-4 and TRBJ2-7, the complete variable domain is ETGVTQSPTHLIKTRGQQVTLRCSSQSGHNTVSWYQQALGQGPQFIFQYYREEENGRGNFPPRFSGLQFPNYSSELNVNALELDDSALYLCASSSTGGGSYEQYFGPGTRLTVT.

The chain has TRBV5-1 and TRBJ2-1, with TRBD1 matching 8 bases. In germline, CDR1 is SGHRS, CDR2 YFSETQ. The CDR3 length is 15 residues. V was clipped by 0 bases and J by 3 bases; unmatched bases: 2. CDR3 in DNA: TGCGCCAGCAGCTTGGGGACAGGGAACTACAATGAGCAGTTCTTC. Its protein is CASSLGTGNYNEQFF.

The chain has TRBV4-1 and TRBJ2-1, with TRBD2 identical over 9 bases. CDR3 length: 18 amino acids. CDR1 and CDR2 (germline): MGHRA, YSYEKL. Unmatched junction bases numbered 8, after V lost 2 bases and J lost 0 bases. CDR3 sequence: CASSQMTSGANSYNEQFF. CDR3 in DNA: TGCGCCAGCAGCCAAATGACTAGCGGTGCCAACTCCTACAATGAGCAGTTCTTC.

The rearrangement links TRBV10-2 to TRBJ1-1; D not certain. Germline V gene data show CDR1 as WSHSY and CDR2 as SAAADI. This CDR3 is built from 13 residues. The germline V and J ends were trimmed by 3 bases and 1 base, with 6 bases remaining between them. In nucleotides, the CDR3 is TGCGCCAGCAGTGATTACAGGAACACTGAAGCTTTCTTT. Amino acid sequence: CASSDYRNTEAFF.

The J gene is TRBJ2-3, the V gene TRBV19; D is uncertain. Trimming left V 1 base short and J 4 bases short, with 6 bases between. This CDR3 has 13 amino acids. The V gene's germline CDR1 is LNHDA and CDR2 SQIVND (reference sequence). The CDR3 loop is CASSIAAADTQYF. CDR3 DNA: TGTGCCAGTAGTATAGCGGCTGCAGATACGCAGTATTTT.

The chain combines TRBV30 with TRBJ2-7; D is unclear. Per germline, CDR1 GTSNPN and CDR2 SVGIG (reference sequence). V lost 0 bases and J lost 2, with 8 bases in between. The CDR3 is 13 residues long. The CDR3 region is CAWSVGPPYEQYF. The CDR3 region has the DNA TGTGCCTGGAGTGTGGGCCCCCCCTACGAGCAGTACTTC.

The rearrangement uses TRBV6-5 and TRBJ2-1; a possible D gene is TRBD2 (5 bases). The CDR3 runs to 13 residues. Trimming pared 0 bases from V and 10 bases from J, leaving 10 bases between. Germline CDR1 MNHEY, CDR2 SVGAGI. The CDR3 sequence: CASSYSRAREQFF. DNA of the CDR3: TGTGCCAGCAGTTACTCGAGGGCGAGAGAGCAGTTCTTC.

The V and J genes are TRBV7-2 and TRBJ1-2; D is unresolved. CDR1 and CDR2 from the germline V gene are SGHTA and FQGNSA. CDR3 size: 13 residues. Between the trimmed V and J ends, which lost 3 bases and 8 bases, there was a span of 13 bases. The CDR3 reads CASSFIGLLGYTF. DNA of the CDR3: TGTGCCAGCAGCTTTATAGGGCTTCTGGGCTACACCTTC.

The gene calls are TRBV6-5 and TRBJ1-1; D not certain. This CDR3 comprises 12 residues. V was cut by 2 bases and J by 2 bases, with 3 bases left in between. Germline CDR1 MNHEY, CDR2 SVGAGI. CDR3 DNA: TGTGCCAGCAGTTACCAAAACACTGAAGCTTTCTTT. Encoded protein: CASSYQNTEAFF.